This is a list of T cell receptor beta chains from one sample in a study of early T cells in non-severe SARS-CoV-2 infection. TCRdb recomputed calls from the 5' RACE reads with MiXCR, one row per CDR3 protein. Of nearly 70,000 distinct CDR3 sequences in the sample, 4% to 6% were seen once. The sample here was whole blood, taken at baseline. These TCRs come from an adult who was a healthcare worker with PCR-confirmed SARS-CoV-2 infection or an uninfected control (not recorded which). The donor label of this sample is uncertain. Both conserved end residues are part of each CDR3. Each record gives: clone size, D gene, V gene, J gene, CDR3 protein, CDR3 DNA. The D gene is left open where the match is weak. Clone sizes are given selectively: once, few, many, or a class where the clone is expanded.

-	TRBD2	TRBV7-9	TRBJ2-1	CASSFTSGGATEQFF	TGTGCCAGCAGCTTTACTAGCGGGGGGGCCACTGAGCAGTTCTTC
few	-	TRBV29-1	TRBJ1-1	CSVAARQVSRGEAFF	TGCAGCGTCGCAGCAAGACAGGTCTCAAGGGGTGAAGCTTTCTTT
few	-	TRBV7-9	TRBJ2-3	CASSLAGGSTDTQYF	TGTGCCAGCAGCTTAGCCGGAGGAAGCACAGATACGCAGTATTTT
many	TRBD1	TRBV7-2	TRBJ1-1	CASSLRVTGGYGTEAFF	TGTGCCAGCAGCCTGCGGGTGACAGGGGGCTATGGCACTGAAGCTTTCTTT
many	-	TRBV6-6	TRBJ2-3	CASSYFRTGYTDTQYF	TGTGCCAGCAGTTACTTCCGAACAGGGTACACAGATACGCAGTATTTT
many	-	TRBV12-3/TRBV12-4	TRBJ1-1	CASSLGRANTEAFF	TGTGCCAGCAGTTTAGGCAGGGCGAACACTGAAGCTTTCTTT
many	-	TRBV7-8	TRBJ1-1	CASSSMGHTEAFF	TGTGCCAGCAGCTCCATGGGCCACACTGAAGCTTTCTTT
-	TRBD1	TRBV7-9	TRBJ2-2	CAERDRENTGELFF	TGTGCCGAACGGGACAGGGAGAACACCGGGGAGCTGTTTTTT
few	-	TRBV3-1	TRBJ2-5	CASSRQSRGAEETQYF	TGTGCCAGCAGCCGTCAGAGTCGAGGGGCCGAAGAGACCCAGTACTTC
many	-	TRBV6-1	TRBJ2-5	CASSESGLDQETQYF	TGTGCCAGCAGTGAGAGCGGGCTAGACCAAGAGACCCAGTACTTC
-	-	TRBV6-2/TRBV6-3	TRBJ1-1	CASSYREHTEAFF	TGTGCCAGCAGTTACAGGGAACACACTGAAGCTTTCTTT
few	TRBD1	TRBV29-1	TRBJ1-1	CSVAGQGGTEAFF	TGCAGCGTTGCGGGACAGGGGGGCACTGAAGCTTTCTTT
many	TRBD1	TRBV6-5	TRBJ1-1	CASSYPRQGGRTEAFF	TGTGCCAGCAGTTACCCAAGACAGGGGGGAAGGACTGAAGCTTTCTTT
many	TRBD1	TRBV12-3/TRBV12-4	TRBJ2-7	CASSFQGQGISYEQYF	TGTGCCAGCAGTTTTCAGGGACAGGGGATTTCCTACGAGCAGTACTTC
few	-	TRBV6-2/TRBV6-3	TRBJ2-7	CASSYQSLYEQYF	TGTGCCAGCAGTTATCAGAGCCTATACGAGCAGTACTTC
few	TRBD1	TRBV19	TRBJ2-7	CASRQGRYEQYF	TGTGCCAGTAGACAGGGGCGATACGAGCAGTACTTC
few	TRBD1	TRBV6-2/TRBV6-3	TRBJ2-2	CASSFPGQGFGTGELFF	TGTGCCAGCAGTTTCCCGGGACAGGGTTTCGGCACCGGGGAGCTGTTTTTT
-	-	TRBV12-3/TRBV12-4	TRBJ2-1	CASEWGQEQFF	TGTGCCAGCGAATGGGGGCAGGAGCAGTTCTTC
many	-	TRBV5-6	TRBJ1-1	CASSAVGVDLKGTEAFF	TGTGCCAGCAGTGCAGTCGGAGTGGACCTTAAAGGGACTGAAGCTTTCTTT
-	-	TRBV28	TRBJ2-7	CASHRSPPRYEQYF	TGTGCCAGCCATCGATCCCCCCCACGATACGAGCAGTACTTC
-	TRBD1	TRBV6-6	TRBJ1-1	CASSYGQGAMNTEAFF	TGTGCCAGCAGTTACGGGCAGGGGGCGATGAACACTGAAGCTTTCTTT
-	-	TRBV4-2	TRBJ2-1	CASSPRGADYNEQFF	TGTGCCAGCAGCCCTCGAGGGGCCGACTACAATGAGCAGTTCTTC
-	-	TRBV20-1	TRBJ1-6	CSARQEGWAYNSPLHF	TGCAGTGCTAGACAGGAGGGATGGGCCTATAATTCACCCCTCCACTTT
many	-	TRBV20-1	TRBJ1-3	CSARDLSGASHSGNTIYF	TGCAGTGCTAGAGATCTATCGGGAGCAAGTCACTCTGGAAACACCATATATTTT
-	-	TRBV4-2	TRBJ2-1	CASSQGISSSYNEQFF	TGTGCCAGCAGCCAAGGGATCAGTAGCTCCTACAATGAGCAGTTCTTC
many	-	TRBV20-1	TRBJ1-2	CSAEIREGNYGYTF	TGCAGTGCCGAGATCAGGGAGGGGAACTATGGCTACACCTTC
many	-	TRBV7-9	TRBJ2-1	CASSLVATSNEQFF	TGTGCCAGCAGCTTAGTCGCGACTAGCAATGAGCAGTTCTTC
many	TRBD1	TRBV12-3/TRBV12-4	TRBJ2-7	CASRRAGTGVEQYF	TGTGCCAGCAGACGCGCCGGGACAGGGGTCGAGCAGTACTTC
few	-	TRBV6-5	TRBJ2-7	CASSYDPGTYEQYF	TGTGCCAGCAGTTACGATCCGGGGACCTACGAGCAGTACTTC
-	-	TRBV12-3/TRBV12-4	TRBJ2-7	CASSFADEQYF	TGTGCCAGCAGTTTCGCGGACGAGCAGTACTTC
many	-	TRBV9	TRBJ2-7	CASSAPGAYEQYF	TGTGCCAGCAGCGCGCCCGGGGCCTACGAGCAGTACTTC
many	-	TRBV7-9	TRBJ1-6	CASKDSTSNSPLHF	TGTGCCAGCAAGGACTCAACGAGCAATTCACCCCTCCACTTT
many	TRBD2	TRBV20-1	TRBJ2-7	CSAGGGTYEQYF	TGCAGTGCGGGGGGGGGAACCTACGAGCAGTACTTC
-	-	TRBV9	TRBJ2-3	CASSLGGGGAHTDTQYF	TGTGCCAGCAGCTTGGGCGGAGGCGGGGCACACACAGATACGCAGTATTTT
-	-	TRBV11-2	TRBJ1-2	CASRGAYGYTF	TGTGCCAGCAGAGGGGCCTATGGCTACACCTTC
-	-	TRBV6-1	TRBJ2-5	CASSETFQETQYF	TGTGCCAGCAGTGAAACGTTCCAAGAGACCCAGTACTTC
many	-	TRBV6-6	TRBJ2-1	CASSYGADEQFF	TGTGCCAGCAGTTACGGCGCGGATGAGCAGTTCTTC
many	-	TRBV30	TRBJ1-5	CAWSVGNSNQPQHF	TGTGCCTGGAGTGTCGGCAACAGCAATCAGCCCCAGCATTTT
few	TRBD1	TRBV19	TRBJ2-1	CASSMGQTNEQFF	TGTGCCAGTAGCATGGGACAGACCAATGAGCAGTTCTTC
many	-	TRBV14	TRBJ2-5	CASSQAGRLYF	TGTGCCAGCAGCCAAGCTGGACGATTGTACTTC
-	-	TRBV28	TRBJ1-2	CASSWGTRPNYGYTF	TGTGCCAGCAGTTGGGGGACGCGGCCGAATTATGGCTACACCTTC
many	-	TRBV6-2/TRBV6-3	TRBJ1-5	CASSRTSDGIQPQHF	TGTGCCAGCAGTCGTACATCGGACGGGATTCAGCCCCAGCATTTT
-	TRBD1	TRBV7-2	TRBJ1-6	CASSSTGTGWPLYRDSPLHF	TGTGCCAGCAGCTCAACTGGGACAGGGTGGCCCCTATATAGGGATTCACCCCTCCACTTT
many	-	TRBV6-5	TRBJ2-5	CASSYGSSVGETQYF	TGTGCCAGCAGTTACGGATCCTCAGTCGGGGAGACCCAGTACTTC
many	TRBD1	TRBV12-3/TRBV12-4	TRBJ1-5	CASSKGTGGVHQPQHF	TGTGCCAGCAGCAAAGGGACAGGGGGCGTCCATCAGCCCCAGCATTTT
-	-	TRBV28	TRBJ1-5	CASSLFEGNQPQHF	TGTGCCAGCAGTTTATTCGAGGGCAATCAGCCCCAGCATTTT
-	-	TRBV25-1	TRBJ1-4	CASSELSGATNEKLFF	TGTGCCAGCAGTGAACTGAGCGGGGCAACTAATGAAAAACTGTTTTTT
many	TRBD2	TRBV12-3/TRBV12-4	TRBJ2-1	CASSSTSGGALYNEQFF	TGTGCCAGCAGTTCCACTAGCGGGGGGGCCCTCTACAATGAGCAGTTCTTC
few	-	TRBV30	TRBJ2-7	CAWSVGAQQVF	TGTGCCTGGAGTGTAGGGGCTCAGCAAGTCTTC
-	-	TRBV20-1	TRBJ1-4	CSVAGTRTNEKLFF	TGCAGTGTTGCCGGGACAAGAACTAATGAAAAACTGTTTTTT
many	-	TRBV10-3	TRBJ1-3	CATGNRTGNTIYF	TGTGCCACAGGGAACAGAACTGGAAACACCATATATTTT
few	-	TRBV11-2	TRBJ2-2	CASSLHGELFF	TGTGCCAGCAGCTTACACGGGGAGCTGTTTTTT
few	TRBD1	TRBV5-1	TRBJ2-1	CASSLGQGSHNEQFF	TGCGCCAGCAGCTTAGGACAGGGCTCCCACAATGAGCAGTTCTTC
many	-	TRBV28	TRBJ1-6	CASAAASGSRNSPLHF	TGTGCCAGCGCCGCGGCTTCAGGGTCCCGGAATTCACCCCTCCACTTT
-	TRBD1	TRBV29-1	TRBJ2-7	CSGRQGSYEQYF	TGCAGCGGACGACAGGGTTCCTACGAGCAGTACTTC
-	-	TRBV12-3/TRBV12-4	TRBJ1-1	CASSLDSMNTEAFF	TGTGCCAGCAGTTTGGACTCGATGAACACTGAAGCTTTCTTT
many	-	TRBV7-2	TRBJ2-3	CASTPPRSGTDTQYF	TGTGCCAGCACCCCTCCCCGGAGCGGTACAGATACGCAGTATTTT
-	TRBD1	TRBV24-1	TRBJ2-2	CATSDLQGARTGELFF	TGTGCCACCAGTGATTTGCAGGGGGCGCGGACCGGGGAGCTGTTTTTT
many	-	TRBV7-2	TRBJ2-2	CASSLAQLRTGELFF	TGTGCCAGCAGCTTAGCCCAGCTTCGAACCGGGGAGCTGTTTTTT